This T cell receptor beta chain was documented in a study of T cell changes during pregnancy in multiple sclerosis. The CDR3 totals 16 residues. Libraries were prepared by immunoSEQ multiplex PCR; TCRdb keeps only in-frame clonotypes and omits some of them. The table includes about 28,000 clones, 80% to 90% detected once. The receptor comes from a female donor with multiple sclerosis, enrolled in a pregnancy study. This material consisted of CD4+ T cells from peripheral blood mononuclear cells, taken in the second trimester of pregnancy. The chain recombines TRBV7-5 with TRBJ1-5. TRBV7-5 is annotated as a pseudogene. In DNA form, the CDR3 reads TGTGCCAGAAGCTTAGGGGGGACGGGGGAGAATCAGCCCCAGCATTTT. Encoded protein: CARSLGGTGENQPQHF.